This T cell receptor (beta chain) was captured in a study of blood T cells in healthy people across ages. Then a second PCR, running about 7 to 11 cycles, was carried out with a sample-barcoded 5' primer and a J-beta primer mix. TCRdb re-called the 5' RACE reads with MiXCR, one entry per CDR3 protein. The repertoire consists of 1.5 million or so distinct CDR3 sequences, with around 39% occurring once and the leading ten covering less than 8%. This CDR3 contains 20 residues. Per germline, CDR1 SGHRS and CDR2 YFSETQ. V was pared by 1 base and J by 2 bases, with 12 bases of the junction left unmatched. Sequences were obtained from blood. This TCR derives from a woman younger than 30 in good health. This rearrangement joins TRBV5-1 to TRBJ2-5, with 15 bases aligning to TRBD2. The CDR3 bases are TGCGCCAGCAGCTTGAGGGGACTAGCGGGGGGAAGTCGGAAACAAGAGACCCAGTACTTC. It codes for CASSLRGLAGGSRKQETQYF.